The clone carrying this T cell receptor beta chain has ten or more counts. Its antigen is undetermined. The read stops 3 residues short of the end of the CDR3; the missing end is completed from the germline J gene. These data originate in a study of T cell clonality in common variable immunodeficiency. Sequencing was performed with immunoSEQ multiplex PCR; in TCRdb, only in-frame clones are kept and a portion is missing. This sample comprises approximately 40,000 clones, none seen once only. Findings and limits, study-wide: The cause of increased CVID clonality remains unclear without subpopulation sequencing. Fewer deletions and N-nucleotide insertions were reportedly seen in common variable immunodeficiency TCR beta sequences.

The CDR3 runs 15 residues. CDR1 SGHTA and CDR2 FQGNSA come from the germline V gene. V gave up 1 base and J gave up 0 bases, with 10 bases separating them. Sequenced input: peripheral blood mononuclear cells. The source is a person between 18 and 75 years old in good health. V usage is TRBV7-2 and J usage is TRBJ2-7; no clear D gene. CDR3 sequence: CASSLGLAGSYEQYF. The sequenced part of the CDR3 DNA is TGTGCCAGCAGCTTAGGACTCGCTGGCTCCTACGAG.